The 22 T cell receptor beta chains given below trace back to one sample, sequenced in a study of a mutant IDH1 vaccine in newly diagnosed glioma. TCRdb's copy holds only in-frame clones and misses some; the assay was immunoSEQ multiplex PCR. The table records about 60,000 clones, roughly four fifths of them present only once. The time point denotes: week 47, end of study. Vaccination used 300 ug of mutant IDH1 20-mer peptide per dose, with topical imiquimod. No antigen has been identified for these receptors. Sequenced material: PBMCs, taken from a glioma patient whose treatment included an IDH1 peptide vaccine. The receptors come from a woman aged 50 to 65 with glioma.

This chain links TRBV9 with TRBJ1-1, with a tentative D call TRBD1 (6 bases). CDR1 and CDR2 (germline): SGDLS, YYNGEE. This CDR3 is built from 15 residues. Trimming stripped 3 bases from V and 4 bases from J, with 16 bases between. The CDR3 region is CASSAEGGRSTEAFF. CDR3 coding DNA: TGTGCCAGCAGCGCCGAGGGGGGGCGATCCACTGAAGCTTTCTTT.

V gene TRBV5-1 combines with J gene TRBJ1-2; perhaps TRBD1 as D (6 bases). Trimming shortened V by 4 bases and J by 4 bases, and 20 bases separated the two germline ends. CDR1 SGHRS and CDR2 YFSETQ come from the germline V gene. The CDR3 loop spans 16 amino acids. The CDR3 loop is CASSPGHRVGGYGYTF. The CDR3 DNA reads TGCGCCAGCAGCCCGGGACATAGGGTCGGGGGCTATGGCTACACCTTC.

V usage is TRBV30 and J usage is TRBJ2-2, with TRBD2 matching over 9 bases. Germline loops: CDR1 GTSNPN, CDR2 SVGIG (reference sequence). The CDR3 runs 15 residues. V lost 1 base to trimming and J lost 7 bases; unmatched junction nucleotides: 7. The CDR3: CAWSGVAGDHGELFF. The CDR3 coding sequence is TGTGCCTGGAGTGGGGTAGCGGGGGATCACGGGGAGCTGTTTTTT.

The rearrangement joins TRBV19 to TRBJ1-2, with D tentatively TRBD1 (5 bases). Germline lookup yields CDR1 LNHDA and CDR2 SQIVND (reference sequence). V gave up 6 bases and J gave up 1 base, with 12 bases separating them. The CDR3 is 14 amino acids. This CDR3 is CASSPIQGNYGYTF. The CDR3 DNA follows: TGTGCCAGTAGCCCGATCCAGGGTAACTATGGCTACACCTTC.

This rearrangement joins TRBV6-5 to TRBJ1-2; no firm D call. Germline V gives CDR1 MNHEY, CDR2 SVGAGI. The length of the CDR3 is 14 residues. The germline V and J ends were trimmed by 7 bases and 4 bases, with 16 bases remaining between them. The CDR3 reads CASTPGRESYGYTF. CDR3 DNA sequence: TGTGCCAGCACCCCGGGGAGGGAATCCTATGGCTACACCTTC.

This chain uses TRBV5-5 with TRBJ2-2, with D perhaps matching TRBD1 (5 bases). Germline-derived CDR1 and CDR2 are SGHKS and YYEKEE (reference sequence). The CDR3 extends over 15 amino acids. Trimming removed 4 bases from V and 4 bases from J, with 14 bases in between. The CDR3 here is CASSTGPNPTGELFF. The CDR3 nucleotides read TGTGCCAGCAGCACAGGACCCAACCCCACCGGGGAGCTGTTTTTT.

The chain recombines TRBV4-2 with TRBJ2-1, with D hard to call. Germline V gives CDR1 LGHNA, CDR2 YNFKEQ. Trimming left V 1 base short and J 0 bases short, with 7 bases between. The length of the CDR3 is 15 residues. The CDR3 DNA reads TGTGCCAGCAGCCAAGGGGTTGGCTCCTACAATGAGCAGTTCTTC. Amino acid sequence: CASSQGVGSYNEQFF.

The CDR3 region is CATRLAGYYEQYF. CDR3 DNA: TGTGCCACCCGACTAGCGGGGTACTACGAGCAGTACTTC. The genes are TRBV6-6 and TRBJ2-7, with TRBD2 matching 11 bases. CDR1 is MNHNY, CDR2 SVGAGI, per germline (reference sequence). This CDR3 comprises 13 residues. The junction had 5 bases not matched to a gene; V was cut back by 10 bases and J by 3 bases.

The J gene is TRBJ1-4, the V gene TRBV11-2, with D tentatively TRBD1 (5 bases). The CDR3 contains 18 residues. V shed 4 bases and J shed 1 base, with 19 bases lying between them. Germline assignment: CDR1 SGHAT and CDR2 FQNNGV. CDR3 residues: CASSSRGVRDQTNEKLFF. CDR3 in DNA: TGTGCCAGCAGCTCCCGTGGTGTCAGGGATCAAACTAATGAAAAACTGTTTTTT. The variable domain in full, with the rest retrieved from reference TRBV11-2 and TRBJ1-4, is EAGVAQSPRYKIIEKRQSVAFWCNPISGHATLYWYQQILGQGPKLLIQFQNNGVVDDSQLPKDRFSAERLKGVDSTLKIQPAKLEDSAVYLCASSSRGVRDQTNEKLFFGSGTQLSVL.

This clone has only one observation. The CDR3 loop is CASSGTGSSYEQYF. Written as DNA, the CDR3 is TGTGCCAGCAGTGGGACAGGGAGCTCCTACGAGCAGTACTTC. V is TRBV2 and J is TRBJ2-7; TRBD1 aligns across 8 bases. V shed 4 bases and J 0 bases; nucleotides not matched to a gene: 2. The CDR3 has 14 amino acids. Germline V gives CDR1 SNHLY, CDR2 FYNNEI. Full variable domain (remainder filled in from reference TRBV2 and TRBJ2-7): EPEVTQTPSHQVTQMGQEVILRCVPISNHLYFYWYRQILGQKVEFLVSFYNNEISEKSEIFDDQFSVERPDGSNFTLKIRSTKLEDSAMYFCASSGTGSSYEQYFGPGTRLTVT.

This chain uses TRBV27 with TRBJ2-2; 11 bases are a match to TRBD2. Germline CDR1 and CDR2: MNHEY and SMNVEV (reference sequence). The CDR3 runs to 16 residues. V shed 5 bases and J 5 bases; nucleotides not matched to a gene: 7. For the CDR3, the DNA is TGTGCCAGCAGTCTTAGCGGGGGGGCGATGACCGGGGAGCTGTTTTTT. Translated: CASSLSGGAMTGELFF.

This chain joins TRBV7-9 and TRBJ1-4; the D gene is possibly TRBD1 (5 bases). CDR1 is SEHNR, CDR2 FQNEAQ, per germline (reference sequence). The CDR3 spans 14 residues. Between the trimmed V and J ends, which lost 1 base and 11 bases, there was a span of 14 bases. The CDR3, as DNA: TGTGCCAGCAGCTTAGGGGAGGGGTTCGGGAAACTGTTTTTT. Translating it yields CASSLGEGFGKLFF.

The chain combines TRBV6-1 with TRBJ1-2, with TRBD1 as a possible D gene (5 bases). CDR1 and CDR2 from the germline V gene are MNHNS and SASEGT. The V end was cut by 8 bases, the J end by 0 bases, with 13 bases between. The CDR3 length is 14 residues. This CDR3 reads CASLRGASNYGYTF. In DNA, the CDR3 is TGTGCCAGCTTAAGAGGGGCCTCTAACTATGGCTACACCTTC.

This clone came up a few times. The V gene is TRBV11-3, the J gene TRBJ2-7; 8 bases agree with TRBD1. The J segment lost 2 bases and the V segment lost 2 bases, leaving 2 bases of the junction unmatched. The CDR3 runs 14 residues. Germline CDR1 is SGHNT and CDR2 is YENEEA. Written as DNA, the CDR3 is TGTGCCAGCAGCTTACGGGACAGGCCCTACGAGCAGTACTTC. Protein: CASSLRDRPYEQYF.

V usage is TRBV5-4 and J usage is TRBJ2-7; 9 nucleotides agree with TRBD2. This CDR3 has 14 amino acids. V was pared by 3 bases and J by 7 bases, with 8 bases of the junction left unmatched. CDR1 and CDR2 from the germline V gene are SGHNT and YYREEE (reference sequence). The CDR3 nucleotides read TGTGCCAGCAGCTCAGTAGCGGGGGCGGGGGAGCAGTACTTC. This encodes CASSSVAGAGEQYF.

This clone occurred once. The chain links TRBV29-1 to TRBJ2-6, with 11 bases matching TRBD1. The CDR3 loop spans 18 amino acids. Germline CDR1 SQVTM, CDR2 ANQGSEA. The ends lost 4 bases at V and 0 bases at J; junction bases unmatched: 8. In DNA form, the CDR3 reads TGCAGCGTTGGCGGGACAGGGGGACTGAGCTCTGGGGCCAACGTCCTGACTTTC. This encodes CSVGGTGGLSSGANVLTF.

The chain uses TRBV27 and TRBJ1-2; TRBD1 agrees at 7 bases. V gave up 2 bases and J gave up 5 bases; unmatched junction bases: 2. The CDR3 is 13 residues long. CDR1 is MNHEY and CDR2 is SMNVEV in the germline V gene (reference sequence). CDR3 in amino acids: CASSLRQGYGYTF. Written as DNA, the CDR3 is TGTGCCAGCAGTTTACGACAGGGATATGGCTACACCTTC.

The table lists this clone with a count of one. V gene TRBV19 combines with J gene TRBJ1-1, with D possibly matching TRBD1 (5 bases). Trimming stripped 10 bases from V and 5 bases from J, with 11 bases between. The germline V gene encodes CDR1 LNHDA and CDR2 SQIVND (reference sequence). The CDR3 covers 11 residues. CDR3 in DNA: TGTGCCATCGCCGGGGGTACTGAAGCTTTCTTT. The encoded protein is CAIAGGTEAFF.

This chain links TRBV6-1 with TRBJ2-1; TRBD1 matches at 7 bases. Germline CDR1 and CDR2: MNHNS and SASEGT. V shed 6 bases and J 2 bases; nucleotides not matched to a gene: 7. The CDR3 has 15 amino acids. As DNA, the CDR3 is TGTGCCAGCAGCGAGACAGGGTCAGCCTACAATGAGCAGTTCTTC. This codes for CASSETGSAYNEQFF.

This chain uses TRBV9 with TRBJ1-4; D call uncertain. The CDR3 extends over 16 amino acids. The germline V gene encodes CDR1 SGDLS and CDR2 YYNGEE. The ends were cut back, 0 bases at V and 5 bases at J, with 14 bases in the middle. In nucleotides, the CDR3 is TGTGCCAGCAGCGTAGTGTATTGGCTGCTGAATGAAAAACTGTTTTTT. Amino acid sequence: CASSVVYWLLNEKLFF.

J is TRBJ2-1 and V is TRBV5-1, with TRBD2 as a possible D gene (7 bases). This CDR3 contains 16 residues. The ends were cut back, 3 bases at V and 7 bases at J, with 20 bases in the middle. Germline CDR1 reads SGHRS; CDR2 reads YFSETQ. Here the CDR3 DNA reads TGCGCCAGCAGCTCGGCGGGTAAGGGGGGGCGGAATGAGCAGTTCTTC. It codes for CASSSAGKGGRNEQFF.

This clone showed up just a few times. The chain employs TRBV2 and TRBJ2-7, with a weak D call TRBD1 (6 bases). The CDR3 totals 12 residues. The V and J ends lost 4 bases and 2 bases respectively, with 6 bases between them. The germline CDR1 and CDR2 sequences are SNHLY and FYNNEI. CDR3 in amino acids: CASSGQAYEQYF. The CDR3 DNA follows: TGTGCCAGCAGTGGACAGGCCTACGAGCAGTACTTC.